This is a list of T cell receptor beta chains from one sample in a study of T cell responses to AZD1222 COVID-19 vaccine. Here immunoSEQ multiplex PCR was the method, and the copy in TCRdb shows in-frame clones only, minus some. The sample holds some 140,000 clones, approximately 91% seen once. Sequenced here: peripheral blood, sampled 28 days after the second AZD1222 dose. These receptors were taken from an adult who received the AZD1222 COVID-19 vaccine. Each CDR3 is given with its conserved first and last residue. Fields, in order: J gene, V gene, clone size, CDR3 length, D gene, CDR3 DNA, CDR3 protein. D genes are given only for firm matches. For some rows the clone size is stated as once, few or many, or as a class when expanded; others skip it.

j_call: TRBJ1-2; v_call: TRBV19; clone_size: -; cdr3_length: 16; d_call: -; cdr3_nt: TGTGCCAGTAGTATGGTTGGCAGACGCCGTAACTATGGCTACACCTTC; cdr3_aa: CASSMVGRRRNYGYTF
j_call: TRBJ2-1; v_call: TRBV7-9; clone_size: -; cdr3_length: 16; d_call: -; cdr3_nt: TGTGCCAGCAGCACCATTGGGAGAGGCTCCTACAATGAGCAGTTCTTC; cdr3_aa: CASSTIGRGSYNEQFF
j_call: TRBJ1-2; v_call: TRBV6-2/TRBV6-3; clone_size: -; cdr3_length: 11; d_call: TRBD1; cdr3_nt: TGTGCCAGCAGTCAAGGGACAGGTCCCACCTTC; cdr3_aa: CASSQGTGPTF
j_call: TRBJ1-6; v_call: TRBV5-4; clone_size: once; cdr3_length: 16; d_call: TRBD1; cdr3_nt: TGTGCCAGCAGCCACCCCGGACAGGGAACAAATTCACCCCTCCACTTT; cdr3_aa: CASSHPGQGTNSPLHF
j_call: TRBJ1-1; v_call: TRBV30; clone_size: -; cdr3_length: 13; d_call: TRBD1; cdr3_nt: TGTGCCTGGACGACAGGGAAGAACACTGAAGCTTTCTTT; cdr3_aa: CAWTTGKNTEAFF
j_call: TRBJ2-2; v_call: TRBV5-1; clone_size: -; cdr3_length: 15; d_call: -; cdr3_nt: TGCGCCAGCAGCCCCCGGCCAGAGAGACCCGGGGAGCTGTTTTTT; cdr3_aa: CASSPRPERPGELFF
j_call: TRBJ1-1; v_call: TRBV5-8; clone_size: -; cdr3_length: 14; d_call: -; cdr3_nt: TGTGCCAGCAGCTTGTGGCAGCAGAACACTGAAGCTTTCTTT; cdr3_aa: CASSLWQQNTEAFF
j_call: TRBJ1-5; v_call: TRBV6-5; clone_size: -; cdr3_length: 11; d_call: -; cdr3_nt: TGTGCCAGCCTGGTAGGGGCACTCCAGCATTTT; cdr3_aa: CASLVGALQHF
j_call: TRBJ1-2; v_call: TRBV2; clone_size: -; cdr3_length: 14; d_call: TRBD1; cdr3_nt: TGTGCCAGCAGCTTAACAGGGGGCTTCTATGGCTACACCTTC; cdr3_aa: CASSLTGGFYGYTF
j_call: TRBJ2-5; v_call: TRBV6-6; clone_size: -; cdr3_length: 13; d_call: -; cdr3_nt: TGTGCCACAGAAACAGGGCTGCAAGAGACCCAGTACTTC; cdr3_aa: CATETGLQETQYF
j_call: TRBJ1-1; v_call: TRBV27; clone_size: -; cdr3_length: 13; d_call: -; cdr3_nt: TGTGCCAGCAGTTTAAAGGGCGGGACTGAAGCTTTCTTT; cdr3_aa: CASSLKGGTEAFF
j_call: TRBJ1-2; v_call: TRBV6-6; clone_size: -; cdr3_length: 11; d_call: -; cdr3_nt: TGTGCCAGCAGTTCGGGTTATGGCTACACCTTC; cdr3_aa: CASSSGYGYTF
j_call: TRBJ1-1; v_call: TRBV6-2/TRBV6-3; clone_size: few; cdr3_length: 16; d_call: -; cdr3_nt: TGTGCCAGCAGTCCCCTAATGGTATGGGAGGGGGCTGAAGCTTTCTTT; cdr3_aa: CASSPLMVWEGAEAFF